This TCR beta chain originates from a study of Ad26.COV2.S vaccination and SARS-CoV-2 variants. The wider study: Donor had been placed in the Ad26.COV2.S arm of the COV1001 trial. In the study, Ad26.COV2.S was injected intramuscularly once, or twice 56 days apart.

Treatment of the sample: some 20 received Ad26.COV2.S at low or high dose, single or two shots; five or six received placebo; per-sample allocation not given. At day 63 after the first vaccine or placebo injection, samples were drawn. An 18-55-year-old adult in Boston served as donor. The administered vaccine (an Ad26 vector) expressed Wuhan-strain SARS-CoV-2 spike. Some clones are missing from TCRdb's copy, which holds only in-frame ones; the method was immunoSEQ multiplex PCR. The sample lists hundreds of thousands of clones; around 90% were seen once. This clone was counted only a few times. The source was peripheral blood, collected in a trial of Ad26.COV2.S vaccine versus placebo. The clonotype comes from a person between 18 and 65 years old who received the Ad26.COV2.S COVID-19 vaccine or a placebo.

CDR3 sequence (DNA): TGCGCCAGCAGTGAGTCGGGGAGGGGCAATCAGCCCCAGCATTTT. It yields the protein CASSESGRGNQPQHF. The chain has TRBV10-1 and TRBJ1-5; D is unresolved. V dropped 0 bases and J dropped 2 bases, with 8 bases sitting between them. The CDR3 is 15 residues long. Germline V gives CDR1 WNHNN, CDR2 SYGVQD (reference sequence).